What follows are 25 T cell receptor beta chains derived from one specimen sequenced in a study of blood T cell repertoires in COVID-19. Sequenced by immunoSEQ multiplex PCR; TCRdb stores in-frame clones only, minus some. The repertoire holds 75,000 to 95,000 clones, with more than 85% as singletons. The sequenced sample was peripheral blood. The receptors stem from a man between 60 and 75 years old with acute or convalescent COVID-19.

V gene TRBV6-5 combines with J gene TRBJ2-7; TRBD1 agrees at 8 bases. V trimming: 7 bases; J trimming: 3 bases; junction bases outside the gene matches: 2. The CDR3 covers 12 residues. CDR1 and CDR2 from the germline V gene are MNHEY and SVGAGI. The chain's CDR3 is CASTGQGYEQYF. Here the CDR3 DNA reads TGTGCCAGCACCGGACAGGGCTACGAGCAGTACTTC.

The CDR3 is CASSFARVQETQYF. In DNA form, the CDR3 reads TGTGCCAGCAGCTTCGCGCGGGTTCAAGAGACCCAGTACTTC. This chain joins TRBV11-3 and TRBJ2-5; weak D call: TRBD2 (5 bases). The CDR3 is 14 amino acids. Trimming pared 3 bases from V and 2 bases from J, leaving 10 bases between. Germline CDR1 reads SGHNT; CDR2 reads YENEEA.

V usage is TRBV7-9 and J usage is TRBJ2-2; 7 nucleotides align to TRBD2. CDR1 and CDR2 (germline): SEHNR, FQNEAQ (reference sequence). V lost 1 base, J lost 10 bases, and 9 bases stayed unmatched. The CDR3 loop spans 15 amino acids. The CDR3 spells CASSLGPEAGEELFF. In nucleotides, the CDR3 is TGTGCCAGCAGCTTAGGCCCAGAGGCGGGAGAGGAGCTGTTTTTT.

J is TRBJ1-1 and V is TRBV5-1; tentative D call: TRBD1 (6 bases). Trimming left V 4 bases short and J 1 base short, with 17 bases between. Germline V gene data show CDR1 as SGHRS and CDR2 as YFSETQ. CDR3 length equals 16 residues. The CDR3 loop reads CASSRLVGGENTEAFF. The CDR3 DNA reads as TGCGCCAGCAGCCGCCTTGTAGGGGGAGAGAACACTGAAGCTTTCTTT. The whole variable domain, filled in from reference TRBV5-1 and TRBJ1-1, reads KAGVTQTPRYLIKTRGQQVTLSCSPISGHRSVSWYQQTPGQGLQFLFEYFSETQRNKGNFPGRFSGRQFSNSRSEMNVSTLELGDSALYLCASSRLVGGENTEAFFGQGTRLTVV.

The chain joins TRBV9 to TRBJ2-7; the match to TRBD1 covers 7 bases. The CDR3 runs 16 residues. The V gene end was trimmed by 5 bases and the J gene end by 2 bases; junction bases not matched to a gene: 13. Per the germline V gene, CDR1 is SGDLS and CDR2 is YYNGEE. This CDR3 reads CASSQSGTALPYEQYF. CDR3 DNA sequence: TGTGCCAGCAGTCAGTCCGGGACAGCCCTCCCCTACGAGCAGTACTTC.

The gene calls are TRBV7-2 and TRBJ2-7, with 10 bases aligning to TRBD2. CDR3 size: 15 residues. The V and J ends lost 5 bases and 6 bases, in that order; junction bases with no gene match: 10. Germline V gives CDR1 SGHTA, CDR2 FQGNSA. The CDR3 region has the DNA TGTGCCAGCAGCATTACTAGCGGGAAGGGAACCGAGCAGTACTTC. The encoded protein is CASSITSGKGTEQYF.

This chain links TRBV7-9 with TRBJ2-7; D call uncertain. Germline V lookup: CDR1 SEHNR, CDR2 FQNEAQ (reference sequence). The V end lost 5 bases, the J end lost 3 bases, and 11 bases lay between the germline ends. The CDR3 sequence is 13 residues long. The CDR3 DNA reads TGTGCCAGCAGCGACGAACAGAACTACGAGCAGTACTTC. It encodes CASSDEQNYEQYF. The full variable domain, in which reference TRBV7-9 and TRBJ2-7 provide the parts outside the CDR3, is DTGVSQNPRHKITKRGQNVTFRCDPISEHNRLYWYRQTLGQGPEFLTYFQNEAQLEKSRLLSDRFSAERPKGSFSTLEIQRTEQGDSAMYLCASSDEQNYEQYFGPGTRLTVT.

The chain combines TRBV7-9 with TRBJ1-1; TRBD1 matches at 8 bases. Germline V gives CDR1 SEHNR, CDR2 FQNEAQ (reference sequence). The V gene end was trimmed by 4 bases and the J gene end by 1 base; junction bases not matched to a gene: 8. This CDR3 is 16 amino acids long. In DNA, the CDR3 is TGTGCCAGCAGCTCCACAGACAGGGGATGGAACACTGAAGCTTTCTTT. The encoded protein is CASSSTDRGWNTEAFF.

In this sample, this clone turned up once. The J gene is TRBJ1-3, the V gene TRBV4-2; D gene unclear. Germline V gene lookup returns CDR1 LGHNA and CDR2 YNFKEQ. The ends were cut back, 1 base at V and 0 bases at J, with 10 bases in the middle. The CDR3 totals 16 residues. This CDR3 is CASSQVGRNSGNTIYF. The CDR3 nucleotides read TGTGCCAGCAGCCAAGTTGGGCGAAACTCTGGAAACACCATATATTTT.

This clone has a handful of counts. The CDR3: CSASTPEGYEQYF. DNA of the CDR3: TGCAGTGCTAGTACACCCGAGGGATACGAGCAGTACTTC. The chain carries TRBV20-1 and TRBJ2-7; D perhaps matches TRBD2 (5 bases). The CDR3 is 13 residues long. V was trimmed by 3 bases and J by 4 bases, leaving 13 bases between them. Germline CDR1 is DFQATT and CDR2 is SNEGSKA (reference sequence).

The V call is TRBV6-2 or TRBV6-3, the J call TRBJ1-3; D gene unclear. The germline V gene has CDR1 MNHEY and CDR2 SVGEGT. V lost 3 bases and J 3 bases, leaving 12 bases between the germline ends. The CDR3 is 15 residues long. As DNA, the CDR3 is TGTGCCAGCAGTTATGGGCTCAGTTTTGGAAACACCATATATTTT. Its translation: CASSYGLSFGNTIYF.

CDR3 amino acids: CASSSPPRAFF. CDR3 bases: TGTGCCAGCAGTTCCCCCCCCAGGGCTTTCTTT. The rearrangement joins TRBV6-5 to TRBJ1-1, with no clear D. CDR3 size: 11 residues. The germline CDR1 and CDR2 sequences are MNHEY and SVGAGI. The V end lost 4 bases, the J end lost 11 bases, and 11 bases lay between the germline ends.

The rearrangement joins TRBV11-2 to TRBJ2-1; TRBD2 is a possible D gene (6 bases). The CDR3 has 14 residues. V gave up 3 bases and J gave up 7 bases, with 13 bases separating them. The germline CDR1 and CDR2 sequences are SGHAT and FQNNGV. This CDR3 is CASSLSGPGNEQFF. CDR3 bases: TGTGCCAGCAGCTTGAGCGGGCCGGGGAATGAGCAGTTCTTC.

This clone was counted a few times. The chain employs TRBV6-2 or TRBV6-3 and TRBJ1-5; 12 bases are shared with TRBD1. Germline trimming cut 6 bases from V and 5 bases from J; bases unmatched to any gene: 8. The length of the CDR3 is 16 residues. Germline CDR1 MNHEY, CDR2 SVGEGT. Written as DNA, the CDR3 is TGTGCCAGCAGACCTAGGGACAGGGGGCCTCATCAGCCCCAGCATTTT. This gives the protein CASRPRDRGPHQPQHF.

The V and J genes are TRBV6-2 or TRBV6-3 and TRBJ1-1; perhaps TRBD1 as D (6 bases). V was cut by 5 bases and J by 1 base, with 14 bases left in between. The germline CDR1 and CDR2 sequences are MNHEY and SVGEGT. The CDR3 length is 15 residues. CDR3 bases: TGTGCCAGCAGTCAACCCGGGACACCGAACACTGAAGCTTTCTTT. As protein: CASSQPGTPNTEAFF.

V gene TRBV27 combines with J gene TRBJ2-4, with 7 bases lining up with TRBD2. V trimming: 4 bases; J trimming: 0 bases; junction bases outside the gene matches: 6. Germline assignment: CDR1 MNHEY and CDR2 SMNVEV (reference sequence). The CDR3 has 16 residues. CDR3 bases: TGTGCCAGCAGTTCCCTAGCGGTCCTAGCCAAAAACATTCAGTACTTC. It specifies CASSSLAVLAKNIQYF.

The V call is TRBV11-2, the J call TRBJ1-4, with D possibly TRBD1 on 6 matching bases. This CDR3 has 15 amino acids. Per the germline V gene, CDR1 is SGHAT and CDR2 is FQNNGV. V shed 5 bases and J shed 7 bases, with 17 bases lying between them. CDR3 sequence: CASSALQGLGEKLFF. The CDR3 DNA sequence: TGTGCCAGCAGCGCTTTACAGGGTCTGGGTGAAAAACTGTTTTTT.

The chain couples TRBV9 to TRBJ1-5; 7 bases align to TRBD1. Germline CDR1 reads SGDLS; CDR2 reads YYNGEE. The CDR3 consists of 21 residues. V lost 0 bases and J lost 5; bases outside the gene matches: 23. For the CDR3, the DNA is TGTGCCAGCAGCGTAGAAGACAGGGTGCGGACCACAACTCAAGGGGATCAGCCCCAGCATTTT. This codes for CASSVEDRVRTTTQGDQPQHF.

The gene calls are TRBV9 and TRBJ1-5; weak D call: TRBD1 (6 bases). The ends were cut back, 3 bases at V and 5 bases at J, with 12 bases in the middle. Germline loops: CDR1 SGDLS, CDR2 YYNGEE. CDR3 size: 14 residues. DNA for the CDR3: TGTGCCAGCAGCGGTGACAGGTCGGATCAGCCCCAGCATTTT. It translates to CASSGDRSDQPQHF.

The rearrangement links TRBV6-6 to TRBJ2-3, with TRBD2 identical over 7 bases. Germline trimming cut 7 bases from V and 2 bases from J; bases unmatched to any gene: 6. CDR1 and CDR2 (germline): MNHNY, SVGAGI (reference sequence). The CDR3 is 14 amino acids. CDR3 DNA: TGTGCCAGCAATCCTAGCGGAGCCACAGATACGCAGTATTTT. It yields the protein CASNPSGATDTQYF.

This chain links TRBV11-2 with TRBJ2-3; TRBD2 might be the D (6 bases). This CDR3 is 17 amino acids long. Germline V lookup: CDR1 SGHAT, CDR2 FQNNGV. V was cut by 5 bases and J by 0 bases, with 18 bases left in between. The CDR3 loop reads CASSLGPREISTDTQYF. As DNA, the CDR3 is TGTGCCAGCAGCCTGGGCCCCCGGGAGATAAGCACAGATACGCAGTATTTT.

The J gene is TRBJ1-3, the V gene TRBV7-6; 8 bases map to TRBD1. Germline loops: CDR1 SGHVS, CDR2 FNYEAQ. The CDR3 runs 15 residues. V shed 5 bases, J shed 2 bases, and the junction held 5 bases outside the gene matches. CDR3 sequence: CASSPVTGAGNTIYF. CDR3 sequence (DNA): TGTGCCAGCAGCCCCGTGACAGGGGCTGGAAACACCATATATTTT. Based on the CDR3 plus reference TRBV7-6 and TRBJ1-3, the full variable domain is GAGVSQSPRYKVTKRGQDVALRCDPISGHVSLYWYRQALGQGPEFLTYFNYEAQQDKSGLPNDRFSAERPEGSISTLTIQRTEQRDSAMYRCASSPVTGAGNTIYFGEGSWLTVV.

V usage is TRBV9 and J usage is TRBJ2-3, with TRBD2 identical over 7 bases. Trimming at V came to 3 bases and at J to 7 bases, leaving 11 bases not matched to a gene. The V gene's germline CDR1 is SGDLS and CDR2 YYNGEE. The length of the CDR3 is 15 residues. For the CDR3, the DNA is TGTGCCAGCAGCGCTGCAGCGGGACCCGGAAATACGCAGTATTTT. It is translated as CASSAAAGPGNTQYF.

The chain employs TRBV10-3 and TRBJ2-1; TRBD2 matches at 12 bases. Germline-derived CDR1 and CDR2 are ENHRY and SYGVKD. V shed 3 bases and J 8 bases; nucleotides not matched to a gene: 5. The CDR3 is 15 amino acids. This CDR3 reads CAISDKASGRDEQFF. The CDR3 DNA sequence: TGTGCCATCAGTGATAAGGCTAGCGGGAGGGATGAGCAGTTCTTC.

The CDR3 sequence: CASSLLTGGNTGELFF. CDR3 sequence (DNA): TGTGCCAGCAGCTTATTAACAGGGGGCAACACCGGGGAGCTGTTTTTT. The chain couples TRBV13 to TRBJ2-2; 9 nucleotides agree with TRBD1. From germline, CDR1 is PRHDT and CDR2 FYEKMQ (reference sequence). The CDR3 has 16 amino acids. Unmatched junction bases numbered 3, after V lost 2 bases and J lost 2 bases.